This T cell receptor beta chain was sequenced for a study of blood T cell repertoires in COVID-19. Whole-study context: Some COVID-19 samples were acute and others convalescent; all came from the United States, Italy and Spain. In each case, the material was cDNA or gDNA derived from T cells, B-cell-depleted T cells, or PBMCs.

Per the original data handling: By means of reference gene primer amplification, nucleated cell counts were estimated. TCRdb's copy holds only in-frame clones and misses some; the assay was immunoSEQ multiplex PCR. That table supplies the V and J calls and clone size; D and trimming were determined from the DNA. The data contain some 16,000 clones, about 81% of them singletons. The CDR3 extends over 18 amino acids. The V gene lost 6 bases and the J gene lost 0 bases, with 20 bases spanning the gap. Germline CDR1 is MNHEY and CDR2 is SMNVEV (reference sequence). This clonotype was sampled from a man in his 60s with acute or convalescent COVID-19. V and J are TRBV27 and TRBJ1-4; D perhaps matches TRBD1 (6 bases). The sequencing sample was made of peripheral blood. The CDR3 here is CASRSTGTKDATNEKLFF. As DNA, the CDR3 is TGTGCCAGCAGGTCCACCGGGACAAAGGACGCAACTAATGAAAAACTGTTTTTT.